This T cell receptor (beta chain) was identified during a study of blood T cell repertoires in COVID-19. Across the whole study: Sources were T cells, B-cell-depleted T cells, or PBMCs; the material itself was cDNA or gDNA.

V lost 5 bases, J lost 3 bases, and 3 bases stayed unmatched. The CDR3 length is 14 residues. Germline V lookup: CDR1 SGHTA, CDR2 FQGNSA. The protocol was immunoSEQ multiplex PCR, while the TCRdb copy is restricted to in-frame clones and leaves out a portion. The sample consists of some 400,000 clones, around 90% of them appearing once. As regards this clone: The same CDR3 is also encoded by other DNA sequences in this sample.

The sequenced sample consisted of peripheral blood. This receptor was taken from a man younger than 35 with active or convalescent COVID-19. The J gene is TRBJ2-3, the V gene TRBV7-2; 9 bases map to TRBD2. In nucleotides, the CDR3 is TGTGCCAGCAGCCTGGGACTAGCAACAGATACGCAGTATTTT. This gives the protein CASSLGLATDTQYF.